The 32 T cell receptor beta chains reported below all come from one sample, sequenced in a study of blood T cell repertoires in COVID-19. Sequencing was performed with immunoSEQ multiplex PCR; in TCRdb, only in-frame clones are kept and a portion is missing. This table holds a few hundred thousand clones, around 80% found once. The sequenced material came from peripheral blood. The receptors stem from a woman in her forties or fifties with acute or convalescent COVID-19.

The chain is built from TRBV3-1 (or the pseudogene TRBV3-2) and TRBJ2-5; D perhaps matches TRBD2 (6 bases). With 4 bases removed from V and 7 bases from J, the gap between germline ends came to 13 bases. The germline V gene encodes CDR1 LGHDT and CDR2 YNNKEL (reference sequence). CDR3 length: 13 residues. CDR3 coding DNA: TGTGCCAGCAGCCCCGGGACTCGGGGGACCCAGTACTTC. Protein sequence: CASSPGTRGTQYF.

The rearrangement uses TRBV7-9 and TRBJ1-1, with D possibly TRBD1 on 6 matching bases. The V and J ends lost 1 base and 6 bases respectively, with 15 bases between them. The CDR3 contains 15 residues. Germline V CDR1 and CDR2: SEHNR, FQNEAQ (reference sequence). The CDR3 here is CASSLGGGAQAEAFF. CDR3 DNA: TGTGCCAGCAGCTTAGGAGGGGGGGCGCAGGCTGAAGCTTTCTTT.

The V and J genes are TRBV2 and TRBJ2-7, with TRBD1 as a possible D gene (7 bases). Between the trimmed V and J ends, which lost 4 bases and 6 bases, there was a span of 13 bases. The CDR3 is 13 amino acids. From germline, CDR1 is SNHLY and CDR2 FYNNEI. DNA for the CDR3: TGTGCCAGCAGTGCAGGGGGGTCCGGCGAGCAGTACTTC. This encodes CASSAGGSGEQYF.

In DNA, the CDR3 is TGTGCCAGCAGTGAATGGGAGAGCCTATCGCTTGGTGAAAAACTGTTTTTT. Its translation: CASSEWESLSLGEKLFF. The rearrangement uses TRBV2 and TRBJ1-4; no definite D call. V shed 2 bases and J shed 7 bases, with 20 bases lying between them. The CDR3 has 17 residues. Germline CDR1 reads SNHLY; CDR2 reads FYNNEI.

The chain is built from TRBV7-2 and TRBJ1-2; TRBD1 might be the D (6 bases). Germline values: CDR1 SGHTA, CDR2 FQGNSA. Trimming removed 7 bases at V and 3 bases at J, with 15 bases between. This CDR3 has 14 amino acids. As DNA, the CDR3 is TGTGCCAGCACCAGCAGGGGTAGGGACTATGGCTACACCTTC. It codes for CASTSRGRDYGYTF.

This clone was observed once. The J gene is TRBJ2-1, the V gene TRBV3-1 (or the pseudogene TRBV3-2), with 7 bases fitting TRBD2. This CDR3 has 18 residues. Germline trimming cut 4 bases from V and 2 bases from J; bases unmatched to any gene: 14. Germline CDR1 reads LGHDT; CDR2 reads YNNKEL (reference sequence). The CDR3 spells CASSLHELLGGAYNEQFF. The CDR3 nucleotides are TGTGCCAGCAGCCTACATGAGCTGCTTGGGGGGGCCTACAATGAGCAGTTCTTC.

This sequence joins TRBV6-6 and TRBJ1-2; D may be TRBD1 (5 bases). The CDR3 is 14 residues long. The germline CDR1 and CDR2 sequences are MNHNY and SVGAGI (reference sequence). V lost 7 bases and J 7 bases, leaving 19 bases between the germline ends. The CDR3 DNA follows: TGTGCCAGCATTGGATGGGGGGTCGCGGCTGGCTACACCTTC. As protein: CASIGWGVAAGYTF.

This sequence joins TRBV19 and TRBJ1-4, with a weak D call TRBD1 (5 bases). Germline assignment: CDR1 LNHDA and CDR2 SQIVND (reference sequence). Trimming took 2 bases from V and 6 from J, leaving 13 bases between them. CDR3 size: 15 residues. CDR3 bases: TGTGCCAGTAGTATACAGGGAAGTACTGATGAAAAACTGTTTTTT. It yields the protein CASSIQGSTDEKLFF.

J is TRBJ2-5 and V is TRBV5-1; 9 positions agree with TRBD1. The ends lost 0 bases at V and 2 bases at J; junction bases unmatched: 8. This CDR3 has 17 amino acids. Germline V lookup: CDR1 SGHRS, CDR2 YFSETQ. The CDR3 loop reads CASSLESWTGVQETQYF. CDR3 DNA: TGCGCCAGCAGCTTGGAGTCGTGGACAGGGGTACAAGAGACCCAGTACTTC.

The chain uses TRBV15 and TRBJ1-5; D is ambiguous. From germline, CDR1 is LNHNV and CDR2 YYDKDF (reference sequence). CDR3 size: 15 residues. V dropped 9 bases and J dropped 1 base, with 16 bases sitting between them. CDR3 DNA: TGTGCCACGAGTGCTTACGGGTCGAGCAATCAGCCCCAGCATTTT. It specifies CATSAYGSSNQPQHF.

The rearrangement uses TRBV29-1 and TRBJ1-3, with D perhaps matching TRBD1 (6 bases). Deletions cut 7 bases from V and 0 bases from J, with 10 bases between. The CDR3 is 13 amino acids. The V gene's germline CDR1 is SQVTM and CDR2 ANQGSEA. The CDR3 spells CSGGDTSGNTIYF. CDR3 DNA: TGCAGCGGGGGGGACACCTCTGGAAACACCATATATTTT.

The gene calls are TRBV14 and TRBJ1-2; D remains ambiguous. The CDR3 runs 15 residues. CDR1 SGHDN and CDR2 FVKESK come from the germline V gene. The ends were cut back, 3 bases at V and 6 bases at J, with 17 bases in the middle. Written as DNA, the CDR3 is TGTGCCAGCAGCCAGAGCCTCTTAGGGAGGGATGGCTACACCTTC. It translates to CASSQSLLGRDGYTF. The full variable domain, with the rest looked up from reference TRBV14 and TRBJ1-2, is EAGVTQFPSHSVIEKGQTVTLRCDPISGHDNLYWYRRVMGKEIKFLLHFVKESKQDESGMPNNRFLAERTGGTYSTLKVQPAELEDSGVYFCASSQSLLGRDGYTFGSGTRLTVV.

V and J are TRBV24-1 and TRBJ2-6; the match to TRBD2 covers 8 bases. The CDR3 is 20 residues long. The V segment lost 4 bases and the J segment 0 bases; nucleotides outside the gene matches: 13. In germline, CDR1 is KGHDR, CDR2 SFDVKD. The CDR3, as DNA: TGTGCCACCAGTGACACGGGGGGGGGCAGTTTTCTCTCTGGGGCCAACGTCCTGACTTTC. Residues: CATSDTGGGSFLSGANVLTF.

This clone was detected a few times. CDR3 in DNA: TGCGCCAGCAGCGTCGTTACAGGGTCTGGGGAGCTGTTTTTT. As protein: CASSVVTGSGELFF. The J gene is TRBJ2-2, the V gene TRBV5-1, with D perhaps matching TRBD1 (6 bases). The V and J ends lost 4 bases and 8 bases respectively, with 15 bases between them. The V gene's germline CDR1 is SGHRS and CDR2 YFSETQ. The CDR3 consists of 14 residues.

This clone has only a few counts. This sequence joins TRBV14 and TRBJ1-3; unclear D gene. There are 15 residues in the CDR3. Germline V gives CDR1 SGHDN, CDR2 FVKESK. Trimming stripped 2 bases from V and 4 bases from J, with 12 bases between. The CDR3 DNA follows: TGTGCCAGCAGCCAAACTGCGGGAGCCGGAAACACCATATATTTT. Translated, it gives CASSQTAGAGNTIYF.

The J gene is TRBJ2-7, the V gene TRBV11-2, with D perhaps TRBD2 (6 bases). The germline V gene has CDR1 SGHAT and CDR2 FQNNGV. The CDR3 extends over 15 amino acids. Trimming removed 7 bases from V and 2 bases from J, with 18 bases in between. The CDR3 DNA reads TGTGCCAGCACCGACTCCGGCGGGAAGACCTACGAGCAGTACGTC. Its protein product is CASTDSGGKTYEQYV.

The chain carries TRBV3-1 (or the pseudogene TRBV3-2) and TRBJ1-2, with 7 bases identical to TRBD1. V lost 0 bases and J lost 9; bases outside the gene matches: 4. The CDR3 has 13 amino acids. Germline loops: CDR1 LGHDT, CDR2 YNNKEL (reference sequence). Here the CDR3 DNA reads TGTGCCAGCAGCCAAGACAGGGGGAGTAGCTACACCTTC. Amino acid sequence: CASSQDRGSSYTF.

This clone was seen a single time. The CDR3 coding sequence is TGTGCCAGCAGTATTTTTCACAGGGTGGATACGCAGTATTTT. Encoded protein: CASSIFHRVDTQYF. This chain links TRBV2 with TRBJ2-3; D is possibly TRBD1 (6 bases). This CDR3 region has 14 residues. Per the germline V gene, CDR1 is SNHLY and CDR2 is FYNNEI. V lost 5 bases and J lost 6, with 15 bases in between.

The DNA for the CDR3 is TGTGCCAGCAGCCAAGTCCAGGGGGACGGCTACACCTTC. Translation: CASSQVQGDGYTF. The rearrangement links TRBV3-1 (or the pseudogene TRBV3-2) to TRBJ1-2, with 7 bases identical to TRBD1. Losses at the gene ends were 1 base for V and 8 bases for J; bases not matched to a gene: 4. Germline V gene sequence: CDR1 LGHDT, CDR2 YNNKEL (reference sequence). This CDR3 contains 13 residues.

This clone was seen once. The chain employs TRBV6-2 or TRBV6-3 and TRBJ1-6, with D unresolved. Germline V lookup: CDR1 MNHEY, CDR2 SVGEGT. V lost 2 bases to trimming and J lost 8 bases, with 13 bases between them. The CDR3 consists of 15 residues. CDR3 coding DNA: TGTGCCAGCAGTTACAGCGAACTGTACGATTCACCCCTCCACTTT. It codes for CASSYSELYDSPLHF.

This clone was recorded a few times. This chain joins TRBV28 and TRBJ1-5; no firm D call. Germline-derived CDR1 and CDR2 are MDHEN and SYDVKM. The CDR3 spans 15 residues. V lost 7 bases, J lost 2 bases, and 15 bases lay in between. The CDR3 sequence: CASTQEVWGNQPQHF. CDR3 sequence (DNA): TGTGCCAGCACCCAGGAGGTGTGGGGCAATCAGCCCCAGCATTTT.

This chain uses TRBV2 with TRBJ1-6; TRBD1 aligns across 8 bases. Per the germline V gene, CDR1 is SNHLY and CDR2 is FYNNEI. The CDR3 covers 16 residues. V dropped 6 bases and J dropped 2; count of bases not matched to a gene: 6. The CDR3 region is CASSATGEPYNSPLHF. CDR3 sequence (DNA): TGTGCCAGCAGCGCGACAGGGGAGCCCTATAATTCACCCCTCCACTTT.

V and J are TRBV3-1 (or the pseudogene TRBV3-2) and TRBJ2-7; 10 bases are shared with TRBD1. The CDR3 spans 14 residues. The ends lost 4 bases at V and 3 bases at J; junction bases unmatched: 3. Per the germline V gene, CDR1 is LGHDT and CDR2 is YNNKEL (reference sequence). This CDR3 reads CASSPGQGVYEQYV. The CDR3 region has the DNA TGTGCCAGCAGCCCCGGACAGGGGGTCTACGAGCAGTACGTC.

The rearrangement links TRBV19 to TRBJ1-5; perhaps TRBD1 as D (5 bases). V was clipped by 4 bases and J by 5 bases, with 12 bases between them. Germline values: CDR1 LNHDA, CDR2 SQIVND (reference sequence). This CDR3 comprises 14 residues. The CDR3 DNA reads TGTGCCAGTAGTACCCTACAGGTAGATCAGCCCCAGCATTTT. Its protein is CASSTLQVDQPQHF. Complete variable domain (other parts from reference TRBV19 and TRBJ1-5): DGGITQSPKYLFRKEGQNVTLSCEQNLNHDAMYWYRQDPGQGLRLIYYSQIVNDFQKGDIAEGYSVSREKKESFPLTVTSAQKNPTAFYLCASSTLQVDQPQHFGDGTRLSIL.

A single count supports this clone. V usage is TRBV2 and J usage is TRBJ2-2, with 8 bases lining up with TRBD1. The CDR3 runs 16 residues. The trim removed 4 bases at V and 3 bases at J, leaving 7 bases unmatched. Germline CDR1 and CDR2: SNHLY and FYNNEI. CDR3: CASSAGQGGDTGELFF. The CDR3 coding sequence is TGTGCCAGCAGTGCCGGACAGGGTGGTGACACCGGGGAGCTGTTTTTT. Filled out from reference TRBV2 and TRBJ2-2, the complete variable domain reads EPEVTQTPSHQVTQMGQEVILRCVPISNHLYFYWYRQILGQKVEFLVSFYNNEISEKSEIFDDQFSVERPDGSNFTLKIRSTKLEDSAMYFCASSAGQGGDTGELFFGEGSRLTVL.

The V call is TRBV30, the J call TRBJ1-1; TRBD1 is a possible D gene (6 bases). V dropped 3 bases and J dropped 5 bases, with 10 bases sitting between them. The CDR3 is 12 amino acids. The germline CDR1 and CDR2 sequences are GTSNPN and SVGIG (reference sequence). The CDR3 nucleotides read TGTGCCTGGAGAGGGGGGGGAACTGAAGCTTTCTTT. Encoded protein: CAWRGGGTEAFF. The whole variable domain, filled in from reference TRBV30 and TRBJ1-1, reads SQTIHQWPATLVQPVGSPLSLECTVEGTSNPNLYWYRQAAGRGLQLLFYSVGIGQISSEVPQNLSASRPQDRQFILSSKKLLLSDSGFYLCAWRGGGTEAFFGQGTRLTVV.

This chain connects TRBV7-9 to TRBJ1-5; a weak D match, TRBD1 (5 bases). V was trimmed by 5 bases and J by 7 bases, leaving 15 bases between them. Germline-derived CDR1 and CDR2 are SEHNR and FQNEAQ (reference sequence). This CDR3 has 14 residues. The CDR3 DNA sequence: TGTGCCAGCAGCGGCGGGGGGTTAGGGCAGCCCCAGCATTTT. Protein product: CASSGGGLGQPQHF.

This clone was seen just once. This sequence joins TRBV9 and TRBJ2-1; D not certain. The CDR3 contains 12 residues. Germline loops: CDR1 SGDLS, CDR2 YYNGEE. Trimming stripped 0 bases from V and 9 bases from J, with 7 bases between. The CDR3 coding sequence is TGTGCCAGCAGCGTAGCTATCGGTGAGCAGTTCTTC. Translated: CASSVAIGEQFF.

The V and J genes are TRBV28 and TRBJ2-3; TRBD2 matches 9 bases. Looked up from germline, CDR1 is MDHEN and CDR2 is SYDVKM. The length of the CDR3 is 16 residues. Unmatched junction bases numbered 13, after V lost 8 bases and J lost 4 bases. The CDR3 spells CASSPIAGESADTQYF. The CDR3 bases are TGTGCCAGCTCCCCCATAGCGGGAGAATCTGCAGATACGCAGTATTTT.

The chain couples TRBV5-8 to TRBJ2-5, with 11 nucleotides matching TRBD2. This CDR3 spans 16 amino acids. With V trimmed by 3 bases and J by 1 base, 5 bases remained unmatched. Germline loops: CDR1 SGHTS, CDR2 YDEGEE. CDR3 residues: CASSSRTSGFQETQYF. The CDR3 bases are TGTGCCAGCAGCTCACGGACTAGCGGGTTCCAAGAGACCCAGTACTTC.

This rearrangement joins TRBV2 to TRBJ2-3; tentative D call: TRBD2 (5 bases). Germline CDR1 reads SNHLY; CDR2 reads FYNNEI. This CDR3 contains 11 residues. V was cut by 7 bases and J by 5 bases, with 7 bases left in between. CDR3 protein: CASTRGDTQYF. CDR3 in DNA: TGTGCCAGCACCCGGGGAGATACGCAGTATTTT.

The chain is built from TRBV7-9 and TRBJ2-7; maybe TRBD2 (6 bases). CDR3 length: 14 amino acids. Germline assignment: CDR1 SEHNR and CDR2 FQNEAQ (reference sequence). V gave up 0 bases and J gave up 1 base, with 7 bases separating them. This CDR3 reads CASSLAGTSYEQYF. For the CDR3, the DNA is TGTGCCAGCAGCTTAGCGGGGACTTCCTACGAGCAGTACTTC.